Listed here are 30 T cell receptor beta chains from one sample, sequenced in a study of cytomegalovirus exposure and HLA in healthy donors. Here immunoSEQ multiplex PCR was the method, and the copy in TCRdb shows in-frame clones only, minus some. This sample carries about 140,000 clones, over 80% of them seen once, and the ten largest clones take about 4.9%. What was sequenced was PBMCs. The origin of the receptors is a man younger than 30 in good health and CMV-seropositive.

The rearrangement joins TRBV7-9 to TRBJ2-1, with TRBD2 as a possible D gene (5 bases). The length of the CDR3 is 17 residues. Trimming removed 4 bases at V and 0 bases at J, with 16 bases between. From germline, CDR1 is SEHNR and CDR2 FQNEAQ (reference sequence). The CDR3, as DNA: TGTGCCAGCAGCTGGCCTTCGACGGGAAGCTCCTACAATGAGCAGTTCTTC. The encoded protein is CASSWPSTGSSYNEQFF.

The gene calls are TRBV2 and TRBJ2-7; the D gene is possibly TRBD2 (6 bases). CDR1 and CDR2 (germline): SNHLY, FYNNEI. The length of the CDR3 is 13 residues. V was trimmed by 1 base and J by 2 bases, leaving 6 bases between them. As DNA, the CDR3 is TGTGCCAGCAGTGAAGGGGGGGCCTACGAGCAGTACTTC. This codes for CASSEGGAYEQYF.

This chain links TRBV6-5 with TRBJ1-1; unclear D gene. V lost 7 bases to trimming and J lost 6 bases, with 15 bases between them. This CDR3 comprises 13 residues. In germline, CDR1 is MNHEY, CDR2 SVGAGI. The CDR3 loop is CASTPEVGAEAFF. For the CDR3, the DNA is TGTGCCAGCACCCCCGAGGTTGGAGCTGAAGCTTTCTTT.

The chain combines TRBV25-1 with TRBJ1-4, with TRBD1 identical over 9 bases. Trimming removed 2 bases from V and 6 bases from J; junction bases left unmatched: 13. The germline CDR1 and CDR2 sequences are MGHDK and SYGVNS. The CDR3 length is 18 residues. This chain's CDR3 is CASSEPYETGTGHEKLFF. The CDR3 region has the DNA TGTGCCAGCAGTGAACCCTACGAAACCGGGACAGGGCATGAAAAACTGTTTTTT.

The chain uses TRBV6-1 and TRBJ1-6, with 7 bases that match TRBD1. Germline lookup yields CDR1 MNHNS and CDR2 SASEGT. The CDR3 runs 13 residues. V trimming: 3 bases; J trimming: 11 bases; junction bases outside the gene matches: 4. The CDR3 nucleotides are TGTGCCAGCAGTGAGGGACAGACAACACCCCTCCACTTT. This sequence encodes CASSEGQTTPLHF.

The gene calls are TRBV19 and TRBJ2-3; TRBD2 matches at 8 bases. In germline, CDR1 is LNHDA, CDR2 SQIVND (reference sequence). This CDR3 has 16 residues. V was clipped by 6 bases and J by 2 bases; unmatched bases: 10. The CDR3 is CASSPSGTRATDTQYF. The CDR3 coding sequence is TGTGCCAGTAGCCCTTCCGGGACTAGGGCCACAGATACGCAGTATTTT.

The chain carries TRBV6-1 and TRBJ2-7; weak D call: TRBD2 (6 bases). CDR3 length equals 13 residues. Germline CDR1 reads MNHNS; CDR2 reads SASEGT. Trimming cost V 8 bases and J 2 bases, with 13 bases left between them. The chain's CDR3 is CASAPGATYEQYF. In DNA form, the CDR3 reads TGTGCCAGCGCACCGGGAGCAACCTACGAGCAGTACTTC.

The rearrangement uses TRBV5-1 and TRBJ1-2, with a weak D call TRBD1 (5 bases). Germline CDR1 and CDR2: SGHRS and YFSETQ. This CDR3 region has 15 residues. V was cut by 0 bases and J by 1 base, with 10 bases left in between. This CDR3 is CASSLAGGSNYGYTF. Written as DNA, the CDR3 is TGCGCCAGCAGCTTGGCCGGGGGGAGTAACTATGGCTACACCTTC.

The table lists this clone with a few counts. This chain links TRBV6-1 with TRBJ2-1, with a tentative D call TRBD2 (6 bases). Trimming removed 5 bases from V and 4 bases from J, with 15 bases in between. The CDR3 runs to 15 residues. Germline loops: CDR1 MNHNS, CDR2 SASEGT. The CDR3 sequence is CASSPTEGEYNEQFF. CDR3 coding DNA: TGTGCCAGCAGTCCCACGGAGGGAGAATACAATGAGCAGTTCTTC.

The chain is built from TRBV13 and TRBJ2-3; 14 bases match TRBD2. In germline, CDR1 is PRHDT, CDR2 FYEKMQ (reference sequence). The CDR3 covers 16 residues. The ends lost 5 bases at V and 5 bases at J; junction bases unmatched: 6. CDR3 nucleotide sequence: TGTGCCAGCAGCCCGCGACTAGCGGGGGGGCTAGATACGCAGTATTTT. Its protein is CASSPRLAGGLDTQYF.

Only a few counts were recorded for this clone. CDR3 protein: CASSWGLTEKLFF. The CDR3 DNA follows: TGTGCCAGCAGCTGGGGACTTACCGAAAAACTGTTTTTT. V usage is TRBV11-2 and J usage is TRBJ1-4; D is perhaps TRBD1 (5 bases). Trimming took off 4 bases at V and 8 bases at J, with 11 bases between the two ends. Germline lookup yields CDR1 SGHAT and CDR2 FQNNGV. This CDR3 contains 13 residues.

Only a few counts were recorded for this clone. The chain combines TRBV6-4 with TRBJ2-1, with D tentatively TRBD2 (5 bases). Germline assignment: CDR1 MRHNA and CDR2 SNTAGT. Deletions cut 4 bases from V and 7 bases from J, with 14 bases between. The CDR3 has 14 residues. CDR3 in DNA: TGTGCCAGCAGTGGGGTGGGAAGGAGGAATGAGCAGTTCTTC. Amino acid sequence: CASSGVGRRNEQFF.

The chain links TRBV11-2 to TRBJ2-7, with 7 bases fitting TRBD1. Germline CDR1 is SGHAT and CDR2 is FQNNGV. The CDR3 has 18 residues. J lost 3 bases, V lost 3 bases, and 17 bases had no gene match. The CDR3 DNA sequence: TGTGCCAGCAGCTTGTTACCAAACCCCGGGACAGTAAACTACGAGCAGTACTTC. Protein product: CASSLLPNPGTVNYEQYF. The full variable domain, its missing parts supplied by reference TRBV11-2 and TRBJ2-7, is EAGVAQSPRYKIIEKRQSVAFWCNPISGHATLYWYQQILGQGPKLLIQFQNNGVVDDSQLPKDRFSAERLKGVDSTLKIQPAKLEDSAVYLCASSLLPNPGTVNYEQYFGPGTRLTVT.

The chain has TRBV5-6 and TRBJ2-3; 10 nucleotides align to TRBD2. Germline V lookup: CDR1 SGHDT, CDR2 YYEEEE. The CDR3 spans 15 residues. With V trimmed by 4 bases and J by 4 bases, 6 bases remained unmatched. CDR3 region: CASSESGGASDTQYF. The CDR3 DNA is TGTGCCAGCAGCGAAAGCGGGGGGGCGTCAGATACGCAGTATTTT.

The rearrangement links TRBV27 to TRBJ2-3, with 7 bases aligning to TRBD2. V was clipped by 6 bases and J by 4 bases; unmatched bases: 10. The CDR3 is made up of 15 amino acids. Germline CDR1 and CDR2: MNHEY and SMNVEV (reference sequence). The DNA of the CDR3 is TGTGCCAGCAGAAGGGAGGGAGGGCCGGCAGATACGCAGTATTTT. Translating gives CASRREGGPADTQYF.

The V and J genes are TRBV18 and TRBJ1-1; D ambiguous. Trimming removed 1 base from V and 4 bases from J, with 16 bases in between. The CDR3 spans 16 residues. The germline V gene encodes CDR1 KGHSH and CDR2 LQKENI. The DNA for the CDR3 is TGTGCCAGCTCACCACGAGGGATTGTAGTGGGCACTGAAGCTTTCTTT. This gives the protein CASSPRGIVVGTEAFF.

This chain joins TRBV7-9 and TRBJ1-5; 10 nucleotides align to TRBD1. This CDR3 comprises 16 residues. The V gene end was trimmed by 4 bases and the J gene end by 3 bases; junction bases not matched to a gene: 6. Germline lookup yields CDR1 SEHNR and CDR2 FQNEAQ (reference sequence). CDR3 amino acids: CASSSSGTGANQPQHF. CDR3 coding DNA: TGTGCCAGCAGCTCCTCCGGGACAGGGGCCAATCAGCCCCAGCATTTT.

The chain combines TRBV30 with TRBJ1-5; perhaps TRBD1 as D (6 bases). The CDR3 is 13 amino acids. Trimming took 2 bases from V and 7 from J, leaving 12 bases between them. CDR1 GTSNPN and CDR2 SVGIG come from the germline V gene (reference sequence). CDR3 coding DNA: TGTGCCTGGAGTAACAGGGATGAACAGCCCCAGCATTTT. This sequence encodes CAWSNRDEQPQHF.

This clone was seen just once. CDR3 protein: CASSLTGTDRTFSGNTIYF. CDR3 nucleotide sequence: TGTGCCAGCAGTCTAACCGGGACAGACCGAACTTTCTCTGGAAACACCATATATTTT. V usage is TRBV27 and J usage is TRBJ1-3; 7 bases are shared with TRBD1. Losses at the gene ends were 5 bases for V and 0 bases for J; bases not matched to a gene: 16. This CDR3 has 19 residues. In germline, CDR1 is MNHEY, CDR2 SMNVEV (reference sequence).

This chain links TRBV5-1 with TRBJ1-4; a possible D gene is TRBD1 (5 bases). The CDR3 totals 14 residues. Deletions cut 6 bases from V and 5 bases from J, with 14 bases between. CDR1 and CDR2 from the germline V gene are SGHRS and YFSETQ. The CDR3 DNA reads as TGCGCCAGCACCTACGACAGTACGAATGAAAAACTGTTTTTT. It specifies CASTYDSTNEKLFF.

V usage is TRBV6-5 and J usage is TRBJ2-3, with D hard to call. CDR1 MNHEY and CDR2 SVGAGI come from the germline V gene. Trimming shortened V by 5 bases and J by 2 bases, and 8 bases separated the two germline ends. CDR3 length equals 13 residues. This CDR3 reads CASSPTATDTQYF. CDR3 in DNA: TGTGCCAGCAGTCCTACAGCCACAGATACGCAGTATTTT.

J is TRBJ1-1 and V is TRBV14; no firm D call. There are 14 residues in the CDR3. Deletions cut 5 bases from V and 4 bases from J, with 14 bases between. Germline V gives CDR1 SGHDN, CDR2 FVKESK. The CDR3 loop is CASSYSLYGTEAFF. The CDR3 DNA follows: TGTGCCAGCAGCTACTCACTGTACGGCACTGAAGCTTTCTTT. Drawing the rest from reference TRBV14 and TRBJ1-1, the complete variable domain is EAGVTQFPSHSVIEKGQTVTLRCDPISGHDNLYWYRRVMGKEIKFLLHFVKESKQDESGMPNNRFLAERTGGTYSTLKVQPAELEDSGVYFCASSYSLYGTEAFFGQGTRLTVV.

This rearrangement joins TRBV25-1 to TRBJ2-1, with D maybe TRBD2 (5 bases). The CDR3 runs 15 residues. The germline V and J ends were trimmed by 4 bases and 0 bases, with 10 bases remaining between them. In germline, CDR1 is MGHDK, CDR2 SYGVNS. CDR3 sequence reads: CASSARASSYNEQFF. The CDR3, as DNA: TGTGCCAGCAGTGCGAGGGCCAGCTCCTACAATGAGCAGTTCTTC.

The DNA for the CDR3 is TGTGCCAGCTCACCGCCTAGCGGGGCACCGAGCTCCTACAATGAGCAGTTCTTC. It encodes CASSPPSGAPSSYNEQFF. The chain is built from TRBV18 and TRBJ2-1; 9 bases are shared with TRBD2. CDR1 is KGHSH and CDR2 is LQKENI in the germline V gene. The CDR3 runs 18 residues. Losses at the gene ends were 3 bases for V and 0 bases for J; bases not matched to a gene: 9. The full variable domain, rest sourced from reference TRBV18 and TRBJ2-1, is NAGVMQNPRHLVRRRGQEARLRCSPMKGHSHVYWYRQLPEEGLKFMVYLQKENIIDESGMPKERFSAEFPKEGPSILRIQQVVRGDSAAYFCASSPPSGAPSSYNEQFFGPGTRLTVL.

The gene calls are TRBV10-3 and TRBJ2-1; 10 nucleotides match TRBD2. CDR3 length: 15 residues. Trimming removed 7 bases from V and 7 bases from J; junction bases left unmatched: 10. Germline CDR1 is ENHRY and CDR2 is SYGVKD. CDR3 sequence: CAITPLAGVENEQFF. CDR3 bases: TGTGCCATCACCCCGCTAGCGGGAGTTGAAAATGAGCAGTTCTTC.

The chain joins TRBV6-5 to TRBJ2-1; D possibly corresponds to TRBD2 (6 bases). This CDR3 comprises 16 residues. The germline CDR1 and CDR2 sequences are MNHEY and SVGAGI. V lost 2 bases to trimming and J lost 5 bases, with 16 bases between them. CDR3 nucleotide sequence: TGTGCCAGCAGTTACAGCGGGTACGGGGAAAACAATGAGCAGTTCTTC. Translated, it gives CASSYSGYGENNEQFF.

The chain recombines TRBV5-1 with TRBJ2-2, with 7 bases aligning to TRBD1. After removal of 0 bases from V and 3 bases from J, the junction contained 11 bases not matched to a gene. Germline V gene data show CDR1 as SGHRS and CDR2 as YFSETQ. The CDR3 consists of 18 residues. CDR3 loop: CASSLGSPGTEDTGELFF. The CDR3 nucleotides are TGCGCCAGCAGCTTGGGTTCTCCCGGGACAGAAGACACCGGGGAGCTGTTTTTT. Supplemented by reference TRBV5-1 and TRBJ2-2, the full variable domain reads KAGVTQTPRYLIKTRGQQVTLSCSPISGHRSVSWYQQTPGQGLQFLFEYFSETQRNKGNFPGRFSGRQFSNSRSEMNVSTLELGDSALYLCASSLGSPGTEDTGELFFGEGSRLTVL.

The V call is TRBV7-6, the J call TRBJ2-5; D ambiguous. The CDR3 is 12 residues long. Germline loops: CDR1 SGHVS, CDR2 FNYEAQ. Trimming took 5 bases from V and 2 from J, leaving 6 bases between them. The CDR3 reads CASSPNQETQYF. In DNA, the CDR3 is TGTGCCAGCAGCCCCAATCAAGAGACCCAGTACTTC.

The V gene is TRBV2, the J gene TRBJ2-3; D not resolved. This CDR3 has 11 residues. Looked up from germline, CDR1 is SNHLY and CDR2 is FYNNEI. V was cut by 8 bases and J by 8 bases, with 11 bases left in between. The CDR3 DNA sequence: TGTGCCAGCGCATACCACAGTACGCAGTATTTT. It specifies CASAYHSTQYF.

This sequence joins TRBV6-1 and TRBJ2-5; possible D gene TRBD1, 5 bases. The CDR3 is made up of 12 amino acids. Germline V gene sequence: CDR1 MNHNS, CDR2 SASEGT. V lost 4 bases, J lost 2 bases, and 5 bases lay in between. CDR3: CASSGQQETQYF. The CDR3 DNA reads as TGTGCCAGCAGTGGACAGCAAGAGACCCAGTACTTC.